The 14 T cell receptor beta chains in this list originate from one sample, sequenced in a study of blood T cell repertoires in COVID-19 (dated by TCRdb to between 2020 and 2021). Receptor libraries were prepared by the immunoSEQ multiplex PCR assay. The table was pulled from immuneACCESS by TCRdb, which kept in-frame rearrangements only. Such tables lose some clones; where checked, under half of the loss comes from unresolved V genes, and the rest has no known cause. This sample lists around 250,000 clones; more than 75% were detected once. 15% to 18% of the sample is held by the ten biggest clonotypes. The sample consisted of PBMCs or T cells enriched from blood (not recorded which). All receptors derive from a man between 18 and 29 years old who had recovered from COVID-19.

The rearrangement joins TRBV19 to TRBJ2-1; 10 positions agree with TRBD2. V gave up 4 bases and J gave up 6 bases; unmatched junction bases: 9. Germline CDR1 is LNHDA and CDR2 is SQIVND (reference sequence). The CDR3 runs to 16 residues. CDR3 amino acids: CASSTFSGGLINEQFF. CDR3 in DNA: TGTGCCAGTAGTACATTTAGCGGGGGGTTAATCAATGAGCAGTTCTTC.

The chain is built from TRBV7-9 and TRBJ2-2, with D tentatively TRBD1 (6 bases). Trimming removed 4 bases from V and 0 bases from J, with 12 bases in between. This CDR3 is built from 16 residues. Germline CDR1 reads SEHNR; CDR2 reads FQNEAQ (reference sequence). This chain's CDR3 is CASSSSGTTNTGELFF. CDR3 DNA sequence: TGTGCCAGCAGCTCATCCGGGACAACGAACACCGGGGAGCTGTTTTTT.

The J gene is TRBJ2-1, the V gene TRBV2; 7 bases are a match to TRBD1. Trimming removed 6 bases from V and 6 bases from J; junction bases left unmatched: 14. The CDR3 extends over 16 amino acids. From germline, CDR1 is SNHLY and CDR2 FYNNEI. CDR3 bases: TGTGCCAGCAGCCAAAGACAGGGTCTGACGGGCAATGAGCAGTTCTTC. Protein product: CASSQRQGLTGNEQFF.

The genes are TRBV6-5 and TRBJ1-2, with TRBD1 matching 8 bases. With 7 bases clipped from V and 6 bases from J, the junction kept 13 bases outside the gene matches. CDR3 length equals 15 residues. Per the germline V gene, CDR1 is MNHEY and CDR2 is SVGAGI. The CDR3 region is CASTPGGAGSHGYTF. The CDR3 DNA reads TGTGCCAGCACCCCAGGGGGCGCAGGTTCTCATGGCTACACCTTC.

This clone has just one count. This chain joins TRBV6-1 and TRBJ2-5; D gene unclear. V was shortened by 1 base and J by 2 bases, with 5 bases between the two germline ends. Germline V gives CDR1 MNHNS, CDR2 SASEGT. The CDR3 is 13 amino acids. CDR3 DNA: TGTGCCAGCAGTGAAGTTAGTCAAGAGACCCAGTACTTC. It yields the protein CASSEVSQETQYF.

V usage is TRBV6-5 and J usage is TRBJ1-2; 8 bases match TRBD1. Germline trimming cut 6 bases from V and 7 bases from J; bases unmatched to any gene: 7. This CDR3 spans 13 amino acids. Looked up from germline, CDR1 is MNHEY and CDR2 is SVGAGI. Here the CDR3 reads CASRIVGTGGYTF. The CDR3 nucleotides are TGTGCCAGCAGAATTGTTGGGACAGGTGGCTACACCTTC.

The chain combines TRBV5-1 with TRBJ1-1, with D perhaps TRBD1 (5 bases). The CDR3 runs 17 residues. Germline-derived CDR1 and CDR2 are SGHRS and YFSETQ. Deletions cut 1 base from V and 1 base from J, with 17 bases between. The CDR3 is CASSLLGRAASNTEAFF. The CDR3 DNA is TGCGCCAGCAGCTTGCTGGGCAGGGCCGCCTCGAACACTGAAGCTTTCTTT.

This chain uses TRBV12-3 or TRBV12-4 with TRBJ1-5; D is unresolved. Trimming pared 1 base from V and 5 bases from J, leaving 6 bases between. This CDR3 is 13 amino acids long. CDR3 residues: CASSLVLDQPQHF. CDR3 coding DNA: TGTGCCAGCAGTTTAGTATTAGATCAGCCCCAGCATTTT.

CDR3 in amino acids: CASSHLSGAKETQYF. The CDR3 DNA follows: TGTGCCAGCAGCCATCTTAGCGGGGCCAAAGAGACCCAGTACTTC. The gene calls are TRBV3-1 (or the pseudogene TRBV3-2) and TRBJ2-5; 8 bases map to TRBD2. V gave up 3 bases and J gave up 3 bases; unmatched junction bases: 6. Germline CDR1 reads LGHDT; CDR2 reads YNNKEL (reference sequence). The CDR3 is 15 residues long.

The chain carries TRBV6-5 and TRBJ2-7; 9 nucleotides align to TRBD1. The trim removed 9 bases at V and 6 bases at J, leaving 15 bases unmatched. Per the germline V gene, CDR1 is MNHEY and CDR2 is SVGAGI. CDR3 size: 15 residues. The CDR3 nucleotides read TGTGCCAGTCAAGTCGAACAGGGGGCGAATGGCGAGCAGTACTTC. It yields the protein CASQVEQGANGEQYF.

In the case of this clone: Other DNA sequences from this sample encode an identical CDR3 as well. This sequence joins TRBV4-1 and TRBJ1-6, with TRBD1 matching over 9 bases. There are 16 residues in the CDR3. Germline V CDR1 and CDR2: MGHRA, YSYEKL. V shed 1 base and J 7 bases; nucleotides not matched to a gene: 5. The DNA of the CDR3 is TGCGCCAGCAGCCAAGTCTGGGGACAGGGCAATTCACCCCTCCACTTT. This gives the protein CASSQVWGQGNSPLHF.

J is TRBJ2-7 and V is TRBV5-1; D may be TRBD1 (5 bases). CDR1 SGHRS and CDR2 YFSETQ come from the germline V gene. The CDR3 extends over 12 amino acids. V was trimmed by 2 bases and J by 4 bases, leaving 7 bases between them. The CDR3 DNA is TGCGCCAGCAGCTTAGACAGATACGAGCAGTACTTC. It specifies CASSLDRYEQYF.

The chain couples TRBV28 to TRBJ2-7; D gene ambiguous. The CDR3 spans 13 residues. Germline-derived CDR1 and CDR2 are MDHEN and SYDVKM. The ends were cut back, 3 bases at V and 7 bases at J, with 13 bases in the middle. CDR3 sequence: CASSFVQSLEQYF. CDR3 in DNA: TGTGCCAGCAGTTTCGTCCAGTCGCTGGAGCAGTACTTC.

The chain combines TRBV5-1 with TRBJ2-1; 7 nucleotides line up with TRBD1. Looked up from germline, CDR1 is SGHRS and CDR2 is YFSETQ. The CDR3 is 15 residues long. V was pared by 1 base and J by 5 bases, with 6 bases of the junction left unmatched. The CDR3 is CASSLFRGGNNEQFF. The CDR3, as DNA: TGCGCCAGCAGCTTGTTCCGAGGGGGCAACAATGAGCAGTTCTTC. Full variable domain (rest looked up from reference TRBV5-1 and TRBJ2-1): KAGVTQTPRYLIKTRGQQVTLSCSPISGHRSVSWYQQTPGQGLQFLFEYFSETQRNKGNFPGRFSGRQFSNSRSEMNVSTLELGDSALYLCASSLFRGGNNEQFFGPGTRLTVL.